The entry below describes one TCR beta chain. CDR1 GTSNPN and CDR2 SVGIG come from the germline V gene (reference sequence). This CDR3 spans 18 amino acids. The V and J ends lost 7 bases and 0 bases, in that order; junction bases with no gene match: 14. These data are taken from a study of blood T cell repertoires in COVID-19. As for the study in general: T cells, B-cell-depleted T cells, or PBMCs provided the cDNA or gDNA that served as material.

Data came from immunoSEQ multiplex PCR; TCRdb stores just in-frame clones and leaves some out. In the table there are about 220,000 clones, 86% of which are singletons. J is TRBJ2-6 and V is TRBV30; 8 bases line up with TRBD1. This sequence was found in a woman in her forties or fifties with COVID-19, enrolled during active disease. The source material was peripheral blood. CDR3 loop: CALLPRGRGVSGANVLTF. CDR3 in DNA: TGTGCCTTATTACCCAGGGGGCGCGGAGTCTCTGGGGCCAACGTCCTGACTTTC. Drawing the rest from reference TRBV30 and TRBJ2-6, the complete variable domain is SQTIHQWPATLVQPVGSPLSLECTVEGTSNPNLYWYRQAAGRGLQLLFYSVGIGQISSEVPQNLSASRPQDRQFILSSKKLLLSDSGFYLCALLPRGRGVSGANVLTFGAGSRLTVL.